This is a list of T cell receptor beta chains from one sample in a study of CD8+ T cells in alopecia areata. Here immunoSEQ multiplex PCR was the method, and the copy in TCRdb shows in-frame clones only, minus some. This sample has 50,000 to 70,000 clones, with 44% found just once. The sequenced sample consisted of NKG2D-low CD8+ T cells sorted from blood. These receptors came from a human donor with alopecia areata. Each CDR3 is given with its conserved first and last residue. The D gene is left open where the match is weak. For some rows the clone size is stated as once, few or many, or as a class when expanded; others skip it.

V: TRBV27; length: 14; D: TRBD1; J: TRBJ2-5; size: NA; DNA: TGTGCCAGCAGGGACAGGTTTCTCCAAGAGACCCAGTACTTC; CDR3: CASRDRFLQETQYF
V: TRBV6-4; length: 15; D: TRBD2; J: TRBJ2-7; size: NA; DNA: TGTGCCAGCAGTGCCAGAGCGGGAGAGGTTTACGAGCAGTACTTC; CDR3: CASSARAGEVYEQYF
V: TRBV2; length: 16; D: TRBD1; J: TRBJ1-2; size: NA; DNA: TGTGCCAGCCACCCCGGGACAGAGAGTGGGACATATGGCTACACCTTC; CDR3: CASHPGTESGTYGYTF
V: TRBV29-1; length: 13; D: TRBD1; J: TRBJ1-2; size: NA; DNA: TGCAGCGCAAGCGACAGGGAGGGCTATGGCTACACCTTC; CDR3: CSASDREGYGYTF
V: TRBV13; length: 12; D: NA; J: TRBJ1-1; size: NA; DNA: TGTGCCAGCAGCTTAGGGGGCCCTGAAGCTTTCTTT; CDR3: CASSLGGPEAFF
V: TRBV16; length: 14; D: NA; J: TRBJ2-5; size: few; DNA: TGTGCCAGCGCCGGAGGGGAAACTCAAGAGACCCAGTACTTC; CDR3: CASAGGETQETQYF
V: TRBV29-1; length: 12; D: NA; J: TRBJ1-1; size: few; DNA: TGCAGCGCCGAAACAGGGTTTAACGAAGCTTTCTTT; CDR3: CSAETGFNEAFF
V: TRBV2; length: 16; D: TRBD2; J: TRBJ2-5; size: few; DNA: TGTGCCAGCAGTGAACCTAGCGGGGGGGCTGCGAAGACCCAGTACTTC; CDR3: CASSEPSGGAAKTQYF
V: TRBV7-9; length: 17; D: TRBD1; J: TRBJ2-4; size: NA; DNA: TGTGCCAGCAGCTTACCACCCTCTGGGGACAGAAAAAACATTCAGTACTTC; CDR3: CASSLPPSGDRKNIQYF
V: TRBV7-9; length: 13; D: TRBD1; J: TRBJ1-1; size: NA; DNA: TGTGCCAGCAGCATAGGGACAGGGTCTGAAGCTTTCTTT; CDR3: CASSIGTGSEAFF
V: TRBV10-3; length: 17; D: TRBD1; J: TRBJ1-1; size: NA; DNA: TGTGCCATCAGTGACTACAGGGACAGCTACATGAACACTGAAGCTTTCTTT; CDR3: CAISDYRDSYMNTEAFF
V: TRBV13; length: 12; D: NA; J: TRBJ1-1; size: NA; DNA: TGTGCCAGCAGCACCGTCGGGGGTGAAGCTTTCTTT; CDR3: CASSTVGGEAFF
V: TRBV2; length: 12; D: TRBD1; J: TRBJ1-1; size: NA; DNA: TGTGCCATGTCACAGGGGGCGGTTGAAGCTTTCTTT; CDR3: CAMSQGAVEAFF
V: TRBV30; length: 15; D: NA; J: TRBJ2-2; size: NA; DNA: TGTGCCTGGAGTGTGATCCCGGACATGACCGGGGAGCTGTTTTTT; CDR3: CAWSVIPDMTGELFF
V: TRBV2; length: 15; D: TRBD1; J: TRBJ1-2; size: NA; DNA: TGTGCCAGCGTAGGCCGGGACAGGGGCTTCTATGGCTACACCTTC; CDR3: CASVGRDRGFYGYTF
V: TRBV2; length: 11; D: NA; J: TRBJ2-7; size: NA; DNA: TGTGCCAGCAGCCTACGGAGGGAGCAGTACTTC; CDR3: CASSLRREQYF
V: TRBV29-1; length: 14; D: NA; J: TRBJ2-1; size: few; DNA: TGCAGCGTTGTCGTAGCGAACTCCTACAATGAGCAGTTCTTC; CDR3: CSVVVANSYNEQFF
V: TRBV19; length: 15; D: NA; J: TRBJ1-5; size: NA; DNA: TGTGCCAGTAGGTCGGTGACCTCTCCTGATCAGCCCCAGCATTTT; CDR3: CASRSVTSPDQPQHF
V: TRBV28; length: 15; D: NA; J: TRBJ2-7; size: few; DNA: TGTGCCAGCAGTTTGACCTCTCTACCTGCCTACGAGCAGTACTTC; CDR3: CASSLTSLPAYEQYF
V: TRBV7-2; length: 15; D: NA; J: TRBJ2-5; size: NA; DNA: TGTGCCAGCAGCTCTCGGGGAGGACCCCAAGAGACCCAGTACTTC; CDR3: CASSSRGGPQETQYF
V: TRBV20-1; length: 11; D: TRBD2; J: TRBJ2-7; size: NA; DNA: TGCAGCCAGACTAGCGGCTACGAGCAGTACTTC; CDR3: CSQTSGYEQYF
V: TRBV29-1; length: 14; D: NA; J: TRBJ2-2; size: few; DNA: TGCAGCGTTGACGAGCAGGGGCAAACCGGGGAGCTGTTTTTT; CDR3: CSVDEQGQTGELFF
V: TRBV5-1; length: 15; D: NA; J: TRBJ1-4; size: few; DNA: TGCGCCAGCAGCTTGGAACGGAACGCGGGAGAAAAACTGTTTTTT; CDR3: CASSLERNAGEKLFF
V: TRBV9; length: 14; D: NA; J: TRBJ2-6; size: NA; DNA: TGTGCCAGCAGCGTTCTGTATGGGGCCAACGTCCTGACTTTC; CDR3: CASSVLYGANVLTF
V: TRBV29-1; length: 15; D: TRBD2; J: TRBJ2-1; size: NA; DNA: TGCAGCGTCGAACTAGCGGGGGGGATCTACAATGAGCAGTTCTTC; CDR3: CSVELAGGIYNEQFF
V: TRBV4-3; length: 14; D: NA; J: TRBJ2-7; size: NA; DNA: TGCGCCAGCAGCCAAGACAACGGAGCCTACGAGCAGTACTTC; CDR3: CASSQDNGAYEQYF
V: TRBV29-1; length: 10; D: TRBD1; J: TRBJ2-7; size: few; DNA: TGCAGCGCACAGGGGTACGAGCAGTACTTC; CDR3: CSAQGYEQYF
V: TRBV7-8; length: 12; D: TRBD1; J: TRBJ2-7; size: NA; DNA: TGTGCCAGCAGCCTGGGACAGGACGAGCAGTACTTC; CDR3: CASSLGQDEQYF
V: TRBV7-9; length: 13; D: TRBD2; J: TRBJ2-7; size: NA; DNA: TGTGCCAGCAGCGTTCCCGGGGGGTACGAGCAGTACTTC; CDR3: CASSVPGGYEQYF
V: TRBV4-1; length: 14; D: NA; J: TRBJ2-7; size: NA; DNA: TGCGCCAGCAGCCTCGGGACACCGACCTACGAGCAGTACTTC; CDR3: CASSLGTPTYEQYF
V: TRBV27; length: 15; D: NA; J: TRBJ2-7; size: once; DNA: TGTGCCAGCAGTAGAGTCGGGACCCCCCCCAACGAGCAGTACTTC; CDR3: CASSRVGTPPNEQYF
V: TRBV29-1; length: 11; D: NA; J: TRBJ1-2; size: NA; DNA: TGCAGCGTCGGGACGGACTATGGCTACACCTTC; CDR3: CSVGTDYGYTF
V: TRBV23-1; length: 14; D: TRBD1; J: TRBJ2-3; size: NA; DNA: TGCGCCAGCAGTCAACACAGGGGTTCAGATACGCAGTATTTT; CDR3: CASSQHRGSDTQYF
V: TRBV11-2; length: 11; D: NA; J: TRBJ2-2; size: NA; DNA: TGTGCCAGCACCCAGCGGAGGGAGCTGTTTTTT; CDR3: CASTQRRELFF
V: TRBV7-9; length: 16; D: TRBD2; J: TRBJ2-7; size: few; DNA: TGTGCCAGCAGCGCAACGACTAGCGGGAGCCGCTACGAGCAGTACTTC; CDR3: CASSATTSGSRYEQYF
V: TRBV7-9; length: 16; D: NA; J: TRBJ2-2; size: NA; DNA: TGTGCCAGCAGTCTAGACTTCTTCCCGGGCACCGGGGAGCTGTTTTTT; CDR3: CASSLDFFPGTGELFF
V: TRBV5-4; length: 17; D: TRBD2; J: TRBJ2-3; size: NA; DNA: TGTGCCAGCAGCTTTCTTGCGGGAGTCCTTGGTTCAGATACGCAGTATTTT; CDR3: CASSFLAGVLGSDTQYF
V: TRBV28; length: 14; D: NA; J: TRBJ1-5; size: few; DNA: TGTGCCAGCAGTTTCAGAGGGAGCAATCAGCCCCAGCATTTT; CDR3: CASSFRGSNQPQHF
V: TRBV15; length: 13; D: NA; J: TRBJ2-1; size: few; DNA: TGTGCCACCCGGAGGACACCGTACAATGAGCAGTTCTTC; CDR3: CATRRTPYNEQFF
V: TRBV7-9; length: 14; D: NA; J: TRBJ1-5; size: NA; DNA: TGTGCCAGCAGCCCGGGAGGGTACAATCAGCCCCAGCATTTT; CDR3: CASSPGGYNQPQHF
V: TRBV2; length: 12; D: NA; J: TRBJ1-2; size: NA; DNA: TGTGCCAGCAGTGAATCAAAATATGGCTACACCTTC; CDR3: CASSESKYGYTF
V: TRBV13; length: 17; D: TRBD2; J: TRBJ2-3; size: NA; DNA: TGTGCCAGCAGCACCCGGGCTAGCGGGGGGGACACAGATACGCAGTATTTT; CDR3: CASSTRASGGDTDTQYF
V: TRBV15; length: 13; D: TRBD2; J: TRBJ2-7; size: NA; DNA: TGTGCCACCCGAACGGGGGGTTTCCACGAGCAGTACTTC; CDR3: CATRTGGFHEQYF
V: TRBV29-1; length: 11; D: NA; J: TRBJ2-2; size: few; DNA: TGCAGCGCTGGGCGAGCCGGGGAGCTGTTTTTT; CDR3: CSAGRAGELFF
V: TRBV29-1; length: 11; D: NA; J: TRBJ2-1; size: few; DNA: TGCAGCGTACGGGATTACAATGAGCAGTTCTTC; CDR3: CSVRDYNEQFF
V: TRBV4-1; length: 15; D: TRBD1; J: TRBJ2-3; size: few; DNA: TGCGCCAGCAGCCCGGACAGGGGCGCCTCAGATACGCAGTATTTT; CDR3: CASSPDRGASDTQYF
V: TRBV28; length: 13; D: NA; J: TRBJ2-5; size: once; DNA: TGTGCCAGCAGCCAGGGTTTTGGCGAGACCCAGTACTTC; CDR3: CASSQGFGETQYF
V: TRBV7-2; length: 16; D: TRBD2; J: TRBJ2-1; size: NA; DNA: TGTGCCAGCAGCTTACTGGGACTAGCGCCCTTGAATGAGCAGTTCTTC; CDR3: CASSLLGLAPLNEQFF
V: TRBV7-8; length: 14; D: TRBD1; J: TRBJ2-1; size: NA; DNA: TGTGCCAGCAGCTTAAAATCAGGACAGGATGAGCAGTTCTTC; CDR3: CASSLKSGQDEQFF
V: TRBV7-9; length: 15; D: NA; J: TRBJ2-1; size: NA; DNA: TGTGCCAGCAGCTTAGACACCCAGGGGCACAATGAGCAGTTCTTC; CDR3: CASSLDTQGHNEQFF
V: TRBV27; length: 15; D: TRBD1; J: TRBJ2-1; size: once; DNA: TGTGCCAGCAGTTTATGGGGGACAGGGAGCAATGAGCAGTTCTTC; CDR3: CASSLWGTGSNEQFF
V: TRBV2; length: 14; D: TRBD1; J: TRBJ1-5; size: NA; DNA: TGTGCCAGCAGTGGTCAGGGGGCTAGACAGCCCCAGCATTTT; CDR3: CASSGQGARQPQHF
V: TRBV13; length: 17; D: NA; J: TRBJ2-7; size: NA; DNA: TGTGCCAGCAGCTTAGGATACGGGAGTAGTGCCTCCTACGAGCAGTACTTC; CDR3: CASSLGYGSSASYEQYF
V: TRBV4-2; length: 14; D: NA; J: TRBJ2-3; size: NA; DNA: TGTGCCAGCAGCCAAGGTGGGGGGCGAGATACGCAGTATTTT; CDR3: CASSQGGGRDTQYF
V: TRBV29-1; length: 14; D: TRBD1; J: TRBJ1-1; size: NA; DNA: TGCAGCGTTGAACCAGGGGGCAGGAACACTGAAGCTTTCTTT; CDR3: CSVEPGGRNTEAFF